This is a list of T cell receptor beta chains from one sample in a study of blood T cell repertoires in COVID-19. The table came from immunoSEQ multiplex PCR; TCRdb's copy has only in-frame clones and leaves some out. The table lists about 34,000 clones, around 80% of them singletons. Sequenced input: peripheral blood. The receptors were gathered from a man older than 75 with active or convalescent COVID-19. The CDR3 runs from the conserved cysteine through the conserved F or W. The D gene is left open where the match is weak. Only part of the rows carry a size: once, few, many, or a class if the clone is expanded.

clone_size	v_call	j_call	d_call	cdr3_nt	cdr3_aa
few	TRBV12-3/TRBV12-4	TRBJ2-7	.	TGTGCCAGCAGTTTACTCTACGAGCAGTACTTC	CASSLLYEQYF
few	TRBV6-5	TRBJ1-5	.	TGTGCCAGCAGTTACTCGAGGGGGGGCAGGGATCAGCCCCAGCATTTT	CASSYSRGGRDQPQHF
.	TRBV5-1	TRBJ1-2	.	TGCGCCAGCAGCTTGGGCGGGGCGGCGGATTTTAACTATGGCTACACCTTC	CASSLGGAADFNYGYTF
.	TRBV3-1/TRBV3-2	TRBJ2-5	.	TGTGCCAGCAGCCAAAGGAGGGGAACGGAGACCCAGTACTTC	CASSQRRGTETQYF
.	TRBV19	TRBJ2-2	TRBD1	TGTGCCAGTAGTAAGACAGGGGGAGACACCGGGGAGCTGTTTTTT	CASSKTGGDTGELFF
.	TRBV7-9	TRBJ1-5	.	TGTGCCAGCAGCAGTAGCGGTGGCATCAATCAGCCCCAGCATTTT	CASSSSGGINQPQHF
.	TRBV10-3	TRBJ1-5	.	TGTGCCATCAGATCAGGGATTAGCAATCAGCCCCAGCATTTT	CAIRSGISNQPQHF
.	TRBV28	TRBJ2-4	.	TGTGCCAGCAGTTCGCAGGGTTTTAAGTACTTC	CASSSQGFKYF
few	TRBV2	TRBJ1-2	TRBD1	TGTGCCAGCAGTCGTCTCCGGACAGGGAGCTATGGCTACACCTTC	CASSRLRTGSYGYTF
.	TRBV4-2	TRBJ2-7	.	TGTGCCAGCAGCCAAGACTCGCCTACCTACGAGCAGTACTTC	CASSQDSPTYEQYF
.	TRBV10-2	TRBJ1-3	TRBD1	TGCGCCAGCAGTACGAGACAGGGGTCGAACACCATATATTTT	CASSTRQGSNTIYF
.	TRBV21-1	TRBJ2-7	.	TGTGCCAGCAGCAAATATTCGGGGAGAAACGACTACGAGCAGTACTTC	CASSKYSGRNDYEQYF
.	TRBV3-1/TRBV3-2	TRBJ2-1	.	TGTGCCAGCAGCCAAGATCTCGTACAAACCAATGAGCAGTTCTTC	CASSQDLVQTNEQFF
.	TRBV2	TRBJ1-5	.	TGTGCCAGCAGTGACCCCACATCATATCAGCCCCAGCATTTT	CASSDPTSYQPQHF
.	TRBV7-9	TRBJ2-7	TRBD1	TGTGCCAGCAGCGCTGGGACAGACGACGAGCAGTACTTC	CASSAGTDDEQYF
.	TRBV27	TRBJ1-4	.	TGTGCCAGCAGTTCTCTTACAGGGTTCACTAATGAAAAACTGTTTTTT	CASSSLTGFTNEKLFF
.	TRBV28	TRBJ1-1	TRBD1	TGTGCCAGCAGCTCACAGGGGAAAGCTTTCTTT	CASSSQGKAFF
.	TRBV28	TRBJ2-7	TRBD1	TGTGCCAGCAGGCCGGGACAGCTTTACGAGCAGTACTTC	CASRPGQLYEQYF
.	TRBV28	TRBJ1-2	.	TGTGCCACCGATGCCATAAAACAGGGAAACTATGGCTACACCTTC	CATDAIKQGNYGYTF
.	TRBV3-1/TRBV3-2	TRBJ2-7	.	TGTGCCAGCAGCCAACAGGGGATCTCCTACGAGCAGTACTTC	CASSQQGISYEQYF
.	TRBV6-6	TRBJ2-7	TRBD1	TGTGCCAGCAGGGCTGGGACAGCGACGGGTCTAGAGCAGTACTTC	CASRAGTATGLEQYF
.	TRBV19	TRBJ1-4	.	TGTGCCAGTACCTCTTCGGGAAAACTGTTTTTT	CASTSSGKLFF
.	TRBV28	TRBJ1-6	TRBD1	TGTGCCAGCAGGGACACAGGGGGCTATAATTCACCCCTCCACTTT	CASRDTGGYNSPLHF
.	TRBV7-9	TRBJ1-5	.	TGTGCCAGCAGCTTAGACAGTTCCAATCAGCCCCAGCATTTT	CASSLDSSNQPQHF
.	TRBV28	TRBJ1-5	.	TGTGCCAGCAGGTTTTATAAGGAGGACAATCAGCCCCAGCATTTT	CASRFYKEDNQPQHF
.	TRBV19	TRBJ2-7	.	TGTGCCAGTAGTATAGATCCCGCGGCACCCTACGAGCAGTACTTC	CASSIDPAAPYEQYF
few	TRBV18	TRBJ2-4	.	TGTGCCAGCTCCCTCGCGGCCAAAAACATTCAGTACTTC	CASSLAAKNIQYF
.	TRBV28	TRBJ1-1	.	TGTGCCAGCAGTTTAGCGGGGTTGTACACTGAAGCTTTCTTT	CASSLAGLYTEAFF
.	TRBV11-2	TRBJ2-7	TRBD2	TGTGCCAGCAGCTCCACGCGGACTAGTCTAAAGCAGTACTTC	CASSSTRTSLKQYF
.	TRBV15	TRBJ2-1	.	TGTGCCACCAGCAGAGGTATACAGGTTGAGCAGTTCTTC	CATSRGIQVEQFF
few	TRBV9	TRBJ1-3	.	TGTGCCAGCAGCCCCATAGGTATAGGAAACACGGGAATATATTTT	CASSPIGIGNTGIYF
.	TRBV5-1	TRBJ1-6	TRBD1	TGCGCCAGCCGGGACAGGGTTTCTACGACTGATAATTCACCCCTCCACTTT	CASRDRVSTTDNSPLHF
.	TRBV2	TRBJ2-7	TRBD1	TGTGCCAGCAGTGAACAGGGGGTCTCCTACGAGCAGTACTTC	CASSEQGVSYEQYF
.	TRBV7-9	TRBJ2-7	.	TGTGCCAGCAGCTTATTAGGGAGCTCCTACGAGCAGTACTTC	CASSLLGSSYEQYF
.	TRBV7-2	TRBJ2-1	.	TGTGCCAGCAGCTTTAAGGGGGATGAGCAGTTCTTC	CASSFKGDEQFF
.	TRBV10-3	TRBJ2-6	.	TGTGCCATCAGTGAGTCTACGGGAAATTCTGGGGCCAACGTCCTGACTTTC	CAISESTGNSGANVLTF
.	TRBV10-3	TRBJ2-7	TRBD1	TGTGCCACCCTAGGGACAGGGGGCGCCTACGAGCAGTACTTC	CATLGTGGAYEQYF
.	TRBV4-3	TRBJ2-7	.	TGCGCCAGCAGCCAAGACCCCAGGTCGGCCTACGAGCAGTACTTC	CASSQDPRSAYEQYF
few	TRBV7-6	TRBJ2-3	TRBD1	TGTGCCAGCAGCTTAGGGGAGACAGGGAACACAGATACGCAGTATTTT	CASSLGETGNTDTQYF
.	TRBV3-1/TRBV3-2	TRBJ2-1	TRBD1	TGTGCCAGCAGCCAAGCTCCGACAGGGTATACGGCGAATGAGCAGTTCTTC	CASSQAPTGYTANEQFF
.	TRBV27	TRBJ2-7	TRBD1	TGTGCCAGCAGTTGGACAGGAAACTACGAGCAGTACTTC	CASSWTGNYEQYF
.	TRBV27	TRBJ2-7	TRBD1	TGTGCCAGCAGGCCGGGACAGGGGCCCGACGAGCAGTACTTC	CASRPGQGPDEQYF
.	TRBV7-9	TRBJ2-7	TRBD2	TGTGCCAGCAGCGCCCTTACTAGCGTCGGCGAGCAGTACTTC	CASSALTSVGEQYF
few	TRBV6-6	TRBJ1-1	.	TGTGCCAGCAGCCCAGCTCGGGGGGGCCGGTACACTGAAGCTTTCTTT	CASSPARGGRYTEAFF
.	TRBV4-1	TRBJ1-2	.	TGCGCCAGCAGCCAAGAGACAGGAAAGAACTTC	CASSQETGKNF
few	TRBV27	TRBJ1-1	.	TGTGCCAGCAGTGCTACCCCGAGGTTGAACACTGAAGCTTTCTTT	CASSATPRLNTEAFF
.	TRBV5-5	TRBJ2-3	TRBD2	TGTGCCAGCAGCTTGGCCCTAGCGGAGAGCACAGATACGCAGTATTTT	CASSLALAESTDTQYF
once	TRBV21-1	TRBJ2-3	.	TGTGCCAGCAGCAACCGAAACGGGGCAGATACGCAGTATTTT	CASSNRNGADTQYF
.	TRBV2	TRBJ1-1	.	TGTGCCAGCAGTGGACTGACAGGGAACACTGAAGCTTTCTTT	CASSGLTGNTEAFF
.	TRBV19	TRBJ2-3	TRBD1	TGTGCCAGTAGTCCCGGACAGGGCACAGATACGCAGTATTTT	CASSPGQGTDTQYF
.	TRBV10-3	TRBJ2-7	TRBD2	TGTGCCATCAGTGATTTGGCTAGCGGTGACTACGAGCAGTACTTC	CAISDLASGDYEQYF